This TCR beta chain appears in the sequencing data of a study of blood T cells in healthy people across ages. Caucasian individuals from Russia who were healthy and aged about 6 to 95 acted as donors. The CDR3 is 18 amino acids. V lost 4 bases and J lost 0; bases outside the gene matches: 10. CDR1 is SNHLY and CDR2 is FYNNEI in the germline V gene. Using a J-beta primer mix together with a sample-barcoded 5' primer, a second PCR was run for about 6 to 11 cycles. TCRdb re-called the 5' RACE reads through MiXCR, storing one row per CDR3 protein. The table lists 2 million or so distinct CDR3 sequences, about 50% of them singletons.

This chain joins TRBV2 and TRBJ2-3, with TRBD2 matching over 10 bases. Sequenced input: blood. The receptor comes from a middle-aged woman in good health. The CDR3 bases are TGTGCCAGCAGTGCCCGACGCCAGCGGGGGGGTAGCACAGATACGCAGTATTTT. It codes for CASSARRQRGGSTDTQYF.